These 25 T cell receptor beta chains came from one sample sequenced in a study of T cells expressing NK-cell markers. TCRdb re-called the 5' RACE reads and gives one entry per CDR3 protein, without DNA. The listing records fewer than 550,000 distinct CDR3 sequences. The specimen sequenced was blood T cells: a sorted CD56 or NKG2C T cell subset, CD4+ or CD8+ T cells, or bulk PBMC T cells (not recorded which). The receptors stem from a woman aged 45-65 years in good health.

The V gene is TRBV29-1, the J gene TRBJ2-5; as DNA is missing, the TRBD2 call by TCRdb cannot be tested. The CDR3 runs 12 residues. CDR1 SQVTM and CDR2 ANQGSEA come from the germline V gene. CDR3 residues: CSVGGRQETQYF.

V and J are TRBV29-1 and TRBJ2-4; TCRdb proposes TRBD2, but this gene call is untestable without DNA. CDR3 length equals 20 residues. Germline V gene sequence: CDR1 SQVTM, CDR2 ANQGSEA. CDR3 residues: CSVLERRGSALWEAKNIQYF. Together with reference TRBV29-1 and TRBJ2-4, the CDR3 gives the full variable domain: SAVISQKPSRDICQRGTSLTIQCQVDSQVTMMFWYRQQPGQSLTLIATANQGSEATYESGFVIDKFPISRPNLTFSTLTVSNMSPEDSSIYLCSVLERRGSALWEAKNIQYFGAGTRLSVL.

The chain couples TRBV6-1 to TRBJ1-4; there is no DNA to check the TCRdb D call of TRBD1. The CDR3 covers 12 residues. Germline loops: CDR1 MNHNS, CDR2 SASEGT. The CDR3 spells CASTRANEKLFF.

The rearrangement joins TRBV24-1 to TRBJ2-1; the TRBD1 assignment by TCRdb is unverifiable without DNA. The CDR3 sequence is 17 residues long. Germline values: CDR1 KGHDR, CDR2 SFDVKD. CDR3 in amino acids: CATSDSRGGEGDNEQFF.

This CDR3 is CSAPSTGPETQYF. The chain links TRBV20-1 to TRBJ2-5; no DNA is available, so the TRBD2 call from TCRdb remains unchecked. The CDR3 runs to 13 residues. Per germline, CDR1 DFQATT and CDR2 SNEGSKA (reference sequence).

The rearrangement links TRBV30 to TRBJ2-7; TCRdb's D gene call, TRBD2, goes unchecked for lack of DNA. The CDR3 sequence is 13 residues long. The germline gives CDR1 GTSNPN, CDR2 SVGIG (reference sequence). This CDR3 reads CASRREAGGEQYF.

The V and J genes are TRBV7-9 and TRBJ1-5; absent DNA, TCRdb's TRBD1 call cannot be checked. The CDR3 is 17 amino acids. Germline CDR1 and CDR2: SEHNR and FQNEAQ (reference sequence). CDR3 protein: CASSLIAGTGVDQPQHF.

The chain combines TRBV6-2 or TRBV6-3 with TRBJ2-1; the D call of TRBD2 rests on TCRdb alone, since no DNA is present to check it. CDR3 length: 15 residues. Germline V gene sequence: CDR1 MNHEY, CDR2 SVGEGT. The chain's CDR3 is CASSPSGFSYNEQFF.

The chain links TRBV12-3 or TRBV12-4 to TRBJ2-2; TCRdb lists TRBD2, though no DNA is available to test this call. This CDR3 has 15 residues. The CDR3 here is CASQQRGMNTGELFF.

The chain uses TRBV30 and TRBJ2-7. Germline CDR1 is GTSNPN and CDR2 is SVGIG (reference sequence). The CDR3 runs 16 residues. The CDR3 protein is CAWSVRLGWGSYEQYF.

The chain links TRBV20-1 to TRBJ1-4. The CDR3 runs 13 residues. Germline lookup yields CDR1 DFQATT and CDR2 SNEGSKA (reference sequence). The CDR3 loop is CSARTPGREKLFF.

The rearrangement joins TRBV10-3 to TRBJ1-2; TCRdb picks TRBD1, but there is no DNA to check that call. The CDR3 consists of 13 residues. Germline CDR1 ENHRY, CDR2 SYGVKD. The CDR3: CAIRLTGDGGYTF.

This chain uses TRBV5-1 with TRBJ2-1; TCRdb gives TRBD2 as the D gene, but with no DNA this cannot be confirmed. This CDR3 has 20 amino acids. Germline V lookup: CDR1 SGHRS, CDR2 YFSETQ. The chain's CDR3 is CASSPSGTSGGMESYNEQFF.

V is TRBV20-1 and J is TRBJ1-2; TCRdb gives TRBD1 as the D gene, but with no DNA this cannot be confirmed. Germline lookup yields CDR1 DFQATT and CDR2 SNEGSKA (reference sequence). This CDR3 contains 13 residues. CDR3 loop: CSASNRADYGYTF.

The chain links TRBV7-9 to TRBJ2-7; TCRdb returns TRBD1, unconfirmable since there is no DNA. The CDR3 has 15 residues. From germline, CDR1 is SEHNR and CDR2 FQNEAQ (reference sequence). CDR3 sequence reads: CASSPRQGERDEQYF.

The rearrangement joins TRBV5-4 to TRBJ2-3; the TRBD1 assignment by TCRdb is unverifiable without DNA. Per the germline V gene, CDR1 is SGHNT and CDR2 is YYREEE (reference sequence). The CDR3 extends over 14 amino acids. The CDR3 sequence: CASSLMSGPDTQYF.

The chain carries TRBV20-1 and TRBJ2-5; TCRdb selects TRBD1, and the lack of DNA leaves this call unchecked. Germline V gives CDR1 DFQATT, CDR2 SNEGSKA (reference sequence). This CDR3 has 14 amino acids. The CDR3 sequence is CSARPTGRQETQYF.

CDR3 in amino acids: CAVQGTPSYEQYF. The chain has TRBV28 and TRBJ2-7; TCRdb's D gene call, TRBD1, goes unchecked for lack of DNA. The CDR3 covers 13 residues. Germline loops: CDR1 MDHEN, CDR2 SYDVKM.

This chain's CDR3 is CASSDHRFINTDTQYF. The rearrangement uses TRBV25-1 and TRBJ2-3; TCRdb returns TRBD1, unconfirmable since there is no DNA. The CDR3 is made up of 16 amino acids. In germline, CDR1 is MGHDK, CDR2 SYGVNS. The variable domain in full, with the rest retrieved from reference TRBV25-1 and TRBJ2-3, is EADIYQTPRYLVIGTGKKITLECSQTMGHDKMYWYQQDPGMELHLIHYSYGVNSTEKGDLSSESTVSRIRTEHFPLTLESARPSHTSQYLCASSDHRFINTDTQYFGPGTRLTVL.

This chain uses TRBV20-1 with TRBJ2-1; TCRdb calls TRBD2, which cannot be checked without DNA. This CDR3 comprises 12 residues. Germline CDR1 and CDR2: DFQATT and SNEGSKA (reference sequence). This CDR3 reads CSASPLGEEQFF.

The chain combines TRBV6-6 with TRBJ2-5. The CDR3 is made up of 13 amino acids. The germline CDR1 and CDR2 sequences are MNHNY and SVGAGI (reference sequence). CDR3 sequence reads: CASSWLGQETQYF.

This chain connects TRBV11-2 to TRBJ2-1; TCRdb reports TRBD1, a call that lacks DNA to check it against. CDR1 SGHAT and CDR2 FQNNGV come from the germline V gene. There are 11 residues in the CDR3. The CDR3 sequence: CAAATLRGQFF.

V gene TRBV5-1 combines with J gene TRBJ2-1. Germline assignment: CDR1 SGHRS and CDR2 YFSETQ. The CDR3 is 18 residues long. CDR3 protein: CASSLRSRAGVAYNEQFF.

This chain links TRBV5-1 with TRBJ2-3; TCRdb's D gene call, TRBD2, goes unchecked for lack of DNA. Germline V gene lookup returns CDR1 SGHRS and CDR2 YFSETQ. The CDR3 spans 16 residues. Here the CDR3 reads CASSHLLAGAGDTQYF.

The chain combines TRBV7-9 with TRBJ2-7; TCRdb's assignment of TRBD2 cannot be checked, as there is no DNA. Per the germline V gene, CDR1 is SEHNR and CDR2 is FQNEAQ (reference sequence). The CDR3 has 19 amino acids. The CDR3 sequence: CASSSDGTSGYASSYEQYF.